This passage covers 9 T cell receptor beta chains from one sample sequenced in a study of patients and donors after allogeneic stem cell transplantation. MiXCR, run by TCRdb on the RT-PCR reads, gives a single entry per CDR3 protein. This sample has 920,000 or so distinct CDR3 sequences, with around 17% found just once. The sample consisted of blood, either unsorted or a sorted T cell fraction (not recorded which). These receptors were taken from a human donor who was either an allogeneic HSCT recipient or a stem cell or donor lymphocyte infusion donor (not recorded which). It is not recorded whose cells these are; they may come from a transplant donor.

This clonotype was recorded at least ten times. The V call is TRBV12-3 or TRBV12-4, the J call TRBJ2-3; TRBD2 matches at 8 bases. The CDR3 covers 17 residues. Unmatched junction bases numbered 14, after V lost 2 bases and J lost 7 bases. The CDR3 DNA follows: TGTGCCAGCAGTTTACCCCGGGGTAGCGGGGAGGAAAATACGCAGTATTTT. This sequence encodes CASSLPRGSGEENTQYF.

The chain recombines TRBV12-3 or TRBV12-4 with TRBJ2-7; 8 bases are a match to TRBD2. After removal of 0 bases from V and 2 bases from J, the junction contained 3 bases not matched to a gene. The CDR3 length is 15 residues. CDR3 coding DNA: TGTGCCAGCAGTTTAGCCACGGGACTAGCCTACGAGCAGTACTTC. It is translated as CASSLATGLAYEQYF.

The V and J genes are TRBV5-1 and TRBJ1-2; 9 bases align to TRBD1. Germline V lookup: CDR1 SGHRS, CDR2 YFSETQ. The CDR3 is made up of 14 amino acids. V gave up 4 bases and J gave up 4 bases; unmatched junction bases: 5. In nucleotides, the CDR3 is TGCGCCAGCAGCGATCGACAGGGGGGCTATGGCTACACCTTC. Amino acid sequence: CASSDRQGGYGYTF. The full variable domain, completed using reference TRBV5-1 and TRBJ1-2, is KAGVTQTPRYLIKTRGQQVTLSCSPISGHRSVSWYQQTPGQGLQFLFEYFSETQRNKGNFPGRFSGRQFSNSRSEMNVSTLELGDSALYLCASSDRQGGYGYTFGSGTRLTVV.

This clonotype was seen more than once but under ten times. V usage is TRBV5-6 and J usage is TRBJ2-1; TRBD2 agrees at 9 bases. Trimming at V came to 4 bases and at J to 2 bases, leaving 7 bases not matched to a gene. The germline CDR1 and CDR2 sequences are SGHDT and YYEEEE. The CDR3 is 16 amino acids. Here the CDR3 reads CASSHLAGATYNEQFF. The CDR3 bases are TGTGCCAGCAGCCACTTAGCGGGGGCAACCTACAATGAGCAGTTCTTC.

This clonotype occurred a few times. The CDR3 nucleotides read TGTGCCAGCAGCTTAGAGGGCGAGCGAGGGCAGTATTTT. It specifies CASSLEGERGQYF. The V call is TRBV7-2, the J call TRBJ2-3; D remains ambiguous. The V end lost 1 base, the J end lost 11 bases, and 13 bases lay between the germline ends. There are 13 residues in the CDR3. Per germline, CDR1 SGHTA and CDR2 FQGNSA.

This clonotype was seen more than once but under ten times. The rearrangement links TRBV20-1 to TRBJ1-1; D call uncertain. V lost 1 base to trimming and J lost 2 bases, with 8 bases between them. This CDR3 is built from 13 residues. Per the germline V gene, CDR1 is DFQATT and CDR2 is SNEGSKA (reference sequence). CDR3 sequence reads: CSARAGGNTEAFF. DNA of the CDR3: TGCAGTGCTAGAGCGGGCGGTAACACTGAAGCTTTCTTT.

In the case of this clonotype: Given the absence of the conserved phenylalanine or tryptophan at the CDR3 end, a read error is likely. The DNA is left out, because the CDR3 cannot be placed on it with certainty; the CDR3 is given as TCRdb lists it. CDR3 region: CASSLFEMNTEV. This sequence joins TRBV11-3 and TRBJ1-1. With termini counted, the CDR3 has 12 amino acids. Germline assignment: CDR1 SGHNT and CDR2 YENEEA.

This clonotype came up a few times. The rearrangement uses TRBV20-1 and TRBJ2-7; D might be TRBD2 (6 bases). Germline V CDR1 and CDR2: DFQATT, SNEGSKA (reference sequence). V shed 6 bases and J shed 0 bases, with 9 bases lying between them. CDR3 length: 12 amino acids. CDR3 amino acids: CSAERASYEQYF. The CDR3, as DNA: TGCAGTGCCGAGCGGGCCTCCTACGAGCAGTACTTC.

This chain uses TRBV7-8 with TRBJ2-1, with 8 bases fitting TRBD2. The junction had 9 bases not matched to a gene; V was cut back by 2 bases and J by 9 bases. The CDR3 is made up of 15 amino acids. Germline V gene lookup returns CDR1 SGHVS and CDR2 FQNEAQ. The CDR3 loop reads CASSLKAGLVVEQFF. DNA of the CDR3: TGTGCCAGCAGCTTAAAGGCGGGACTAGTGGTTGAGCAGTTCTTC. The variable domain in full, completed from reference TRBV7-8 and TRBJ2-1, reads GAGVSQSPRYKVAKRGQDVALRCDPISGHVSLFWYQQALGQGPEFLTYFQNEAQLDKSGLPSDRFFAERPEGSVSTLKIQRTQQEDSAVYLCASSLKAGLVVEQFFGPGTRLTVL.